The clone carrying this T cell receptor (beta chain) was counted a few times. Sequencing used immunoSEQ multiplex PCR; TCRdb keeps in-frame clones, though not all of them. The table records a few hundred thousand clones, 84% of them present only once. CDR3 size: 16 residues. The germline CDR1 and CDR2 sequences are MGHRA and YSYEKL. Trimming took off 0 bases at V and 8 bases at J, with 19 bases between the two ends. These data originate in a study of blood T cell repertoires in COVID-19. The receptor was derived from a woman aged 40 to 50 who had recovered from COVID-19. The V call is TRBV4-1, the J call TRBJ1-2, with D possibly being TRBD1 (5 bases). Material for sequencing was PBMCs or T cells enriched from blood (not recorded which). The CDR3 DNA reads TGCGCCAGCAGCCAAGACTTAGGGAGCGGGACGCCAGGCTACACCTTC. Protein: CASSQDLGSGTPGYTF.